This T cell receptor beta chain was recovered during a study of radiotherapy plus CTLA-4 blockade in lung cancer. Profiled with immunoSEQ multiplex PCR; TCRdb holds only in-frame clones, not every one. The data contain 20,000 or so clones, more than 75% of them singletons. As to this clone: Its antigen is unknown.

Study-wide results and limits: Among reported predictors of response, early blood T cell clone dynamics with interferon-beta performed best. There was expansion of tumor-derived TCR clones in blood after radiotherapy plus ipilimumab.

The length of the CDR3 is 13 residues. V was pared by 5 bases and J by 8 bases, with 13 bases between. The germline gives CDR1 SEHNR, CDR2 FQNEAQ (reference sequence). The TCR was taken from a human donor with non-small cell lung cancer whose response to radiotherapy plus ipilimumab could not be evaluated. The material was peripheral blood, obtained from a patient treated with radiotherapy plus ipilimumab. The V call is TRBV7-9, the J call TRBJ2-1; D may be TRBD2 (6 bases). The CDR3 is CASSRRREDEQFF. The CDR3 DNA follows: TGTGCCAGCAGCAGAAGAAGGGAGGATGAGCAGTTCTTC.